The clone carrying this T cell receptor (beta chain) was detected only a few times. This sample was taken from a study of blood T cell repertoires in COVID-19. Study background: PBMCs, B-cell-depleted T cells, or T cells were the source of the cDNA or gDNA that made up the material.

Authors' analysis steps: Counts of nucleated cells, estimated from reference gene primer amplification, were obtained. Repertoires were generated with immunoSEQ multiplex PCR, while TCRdb's copy carries only in-frame clones and drops some. V, J and clone size were drawn from that table, and D and trimming were deduced from the DNA. Found here are about 200,000 clones, approximately 87% of them singletons; the top ten hold 0.78%. The sequencing sample was made of peripheral blood. The sequence was collected from a woman aged 65 to 85 with acute or convalescent COVID-19.

CDR3 sequence: CASSQGGRVSDTQYF. The CDR3, as DNA: TGTGCCAGCAGCCAAGGAGGCAGGGTTTCAGATACGCAGTATTTT. This rearrangement joins TRBV3-1 (or the pseudogene TRBV3-2) to TRBJ2-3, with D possibly being TRBD1 (5 bases). V was pared by 1 base and J by 4 bases, with 12 bases between. CDR3 length: 15 residues. Germline CDR1 reads LGHDT; CDR2 reads YNNKEL (reference sequence).